These 22 T cell receptor beta chains were sequenced from one sample in a study of shared clonotypes between healthy human individuals. Some clones are missing from TCRdb's copy, which holds only in-frame ones; the method was immunoSEQ multiplex PCR. Altogether about 1 million clones are present, around 76% being singletons, with the ten largest covering roughly 1.4%. What was sequenced was memory CD4+ T cells sorted from blood. Subset defined: CD45RA-negative fraction. Receptor source: a man younger than 30 in good health.

The chain combines TRBV19 with TRBJ2-7; 7 bases match TRBD1. The CDR3 runs to 15 residues. Germline-derived CDR1 and CDR2 are LNHDA and SQIVND (reference sequence). V lost 5 bases to trimming and J lost 0 bases; unmatched junction nucleotides: 7. Written as DNA, the CDR3 is TGTGCCAGTAGTGAGAAGGGGGCGAGCTCCTACGAGCAGTACTTC. This sequence encodes CASSEKGASSYEQYF.

The rearrangement joins TRBV7-9 to TRBJ1-1; unclear D gene. Germline-derived CDR1 and CDR2 are SEHNR and FQNEAQ (reference sequence). This CDR3 region has 13 residues. Deletions cut 4 bases from V and 1 base from J, with 7 bases between. The CDR3 protein is CASSSDPNTEAFF. The CDR3 region has the DNA TGTGCCAGCAGCTCTGATCCGAACACTGAAGCTTTCTTT.

This clone showed up just once. The chain carries TRBV2 and TRBJ2-7; TRBD1 aligns across 12 bases. The CDR3 spans 15 residues. V was clipped by 6 bases and J by 1 base; unmatched bases: 4. Germline assignment: CDR1 SNHLY and CDR2 FYNNEI. CDR3 loop: CASRGDRGPSYEQYF. As DNA, the CDR3 is TGTGCCAGCAGAGGGGACAGGGGGCCGTCCTACGAGCAGTACTTC.

The DNA for the CDR3 is TGTGCCAGCAGTGGACGAACCCAAGAGACCCAGTACTTC. This codes for CASSGRTQETQYF. V usage is TRBV6-6 and J usage is TRBJ2-5, with no clear D. This CDR3 spans 13 amino acids. V lost 5 bases and J 1 base, leaving 8 bases between the germline ends. Germline V gives CDR1 MNHNY, CDR2 SVGAGI (reference sequence).

This clone was picked up many times. J is TRBJ2-1 and V is TRBV5-1, with a possible D match to TRBD2 (6 bases). V shed 0 bases and J shed 3 bases, with 10 bases lying between them. The CDR3 runs 15 residues. Germline CDR1 SGHRS, CDR2 YFSETQ. CDR3 bases: TGCGCCAGCAGCTTGGTAGCGGCCAACTACAATGAGCAGTTCTTC. Encoded protein: CASSLVAANYNEQFF.

This clone has just one count. This chain links TRBV19 with TRBJ2-7, with 8 bases identical to TRBD1. With 5 bases clipped from V and 2 bases from J, the junction kept 8 bases outside the gene matches. Per germline, CDR1 LNHDA and CDR2 SQIVND (reference sequence). CDR3 length equals 15 residues. Here the CDR3 DNA reads TGTGCCAGTAGTGCATTCGGGACAGGACCCTACGAGCAGTACTTC. Translated: CASSAFGTGPYEQYF.

This clone was counted between two and nine times. The chain carries TRBV18 and TRBJ1-1; TRBD1 might be the D (5 bases). Between the trimmed V and J ends, which lost 2 bases and 3 bases, there was a span of 10 bases. Germline V CDR1 and CDR2: KGHSH, LQKENI. This CDR3 spans 14 amino acids. The CDR3 loop reads CASSPDRFYTEAFF. CDR3 bases: TGTGCCAGCTCACCAGACAGATTCTACACTGAAGCTTTCTTT.

The chain has TRBV7-2 and TRBJ2-7; D not certain. The CDR3 is 14 amino acids. CDR1 SGHTA and CDR2 FQGNSA come from the germline V gene. The V and J ends lost 1 base and 1 base respectively, with 8 bases between them. Here the CDR3 DNA reads TGTGCCAGCAGCTTAGATGTACATTCCTACGAGCAGTACTTC. Translating it yields CASSLDVHSYEQYF.

This clone is a singleton in its sample. The gene calls are TRBV30 and TRBJ1-3; 7 nucleotides match TRBD1. Germline CDR1 is GTSNPN and CDR2 is SVGIG (reference sequence). V shed 2 bases, J shed 4 bases, and the junction held 5 bases outside the gene matches. The CDR3 consists of 14 residues. The CDR3 reads CAWSPGTVGNTIYF. The CDR3 coding sequence is TGTGCCTGGAGTCCAGGGACAGTCGGAAACACCATATATTTT.

This chain uses TRBV30 with TRBJ1-6; D might be TRBD1 (5 bases). The V gene's germline CDR1 is GTSNPN and CDR2 SVGIG (reference sequence). The ends were cut back, 2 bases at V and 0 bases at J, with 11 bases in the middle. The CDR3 loop spans 16 amino acids. CDR3 nucleotides: TGTGCCTGGAGTAGGGAGGGGAGCTCCTATAATTCACCCCTCCACTTT. This codes for CAWSREGSSYNSPLHF.

This clone was detected only a few times. The chain couples TRBV6-8 to TRBJ1-5, with 12 bases that match TRBD1. Germline V gene lookup returns CDR1 MNHGY and CDR2 SAAAGT. This CDR3 is built from 17 residues. V dropped 2 bases and J dropped 5; count of bases not matched to a gene: 7. CDR3 coding DNA: TGTGCCAGCAGTTACCCGGGACAGGGGGCCTGTCATCAGCCCCAGCATTTT. Amino acids: CASSYPGQGACHQPQHF.

V and J are TRBV6-1 and TRBJ1-1, with 8 positions matching TRBD1. The V gene's germline CDR1 is MNHNS and CDR2 SASEGT. J lost 4 bases, V lost 0 bases, and 4 bases had no gene match. The CDR3 length is 15 residues. CDR3 amino acids: CASSEAGTGSTEAFF. The DNA for the CDR3 is TGTGCCAGCAGTGAAGCTGGGACAGGAAGCACTGAAGCTTTCTTT.

J is TRBJ1-3 and V is TRBV6-6; perhaps TRBD1 as D (6 bases). Trimming stripped 0 bases from V and 5 bases from J, with 11 bases between. This CDR3 region has 15 residues. The V gene's germline CDR1 is MNHNY and CDR2 SVGAGI (reference sequence). The CDR3 loop reads CASSYSAGERNTIYF. The CDR3 DNA follows: TGTGCCAGCAGTTACTCGGCAGGGGAGAGAAACACCATATATTTT.

The CDR3 region is CASSRNTGMGTGELFF. The CDR3 DNA sequence: TGTGCCAGCAGCCGCAATACAGGGATGGGCACCGGGGAGCTGTTTTTT. The V call is TRBV7-9, the J call TRBJ2-2; maybe TRBD1 (6 bases). Trimming left V 5 bases short and J 4 bases short, with 17 bases between. This CDR3 region has 16 residues. Germline V gives CDR1 SEHNR, CDR2 FQNEAQ (reference sequence).

The chain combines TRBV5-8 with TRBJ2-3, with unresolved D. This CDR3 has 15 residues. V was pared by 1 base and J by 3 bases, with 12 bases between. Germline V gene data show CDR1 as SGHTS and CDR2 as YDEGEE. CDR3 nucleotide sequence: TGTGCCAGCAGCTTGAGCTCTCTGAGGACAGATACGCAGTATTTT. Translated, it gives CASSLSSLRTDTQYF. The full variable domain, rest sourced from reference TRBV5-8 and TRBJ2-3, is EAGVTQSPTHLIKTRGQQATLRCSPISGHTSVYWYQQALGLGLQFLLWYDEGEERNRGNFPPRFSGRQFPNYSSELNVNALELEDSALYLCASSLSSLRTDTQYFGPGTRLTVL.

This clone was counted once. This chain joins TRBV30 and TRBJ1-2, with D possibly being TRBD1 (6 bases). Germline-derived CDR1 and CDR2 are GTSNPN and SVGIG (reference sequence). The CDR3 has 14 residues. V lost 0 bases and J lost 6, with 14 bases in between. The CDR3 sequence: CAWSVLGGADGYTF. CDR3 in DNA: TGTGCCTGGAGTGTACTCGGGGGCGCGGATGGCTACACCTTC. The whole variable domain, remainder taken from reference TRBV30 and TRBJ1-2, is SQTIHQWPATLVQPVGSPLSLECTVEGTSNPNLYWYRQAAGRGLQLLFYSVGIGQISSEVPQNLSASRPQDRQFILSSKKLLLSDSGFYLCAWSVLGGADGYTFGSGTRLTVV.

V and J are TRBV18 and TRBJ2-3; D gene ambiguous. The CDR3 has 12 amino acids. Germline-derived CDR1 and CDR2 are KGHSH and LQKENI. The V gene lost 6 bases and the J gene lost 0 bases, with 4 bases spanning the gap. The CDR3 loop is CASSESTDTQYF. The CDR3, as DNA: TGTGCCAGCTCGGAGAGCACAGATACGCAGTATTTT. The full variable domain, in which reference TRBV18 and TRBJ2-3 provide the parts outside the CDR3, is NAGVMQNPRHLVRRRGQEARLRCSPMKGHSHVYWYRQLPEEGLKFMVYLQKENIIDESGMPKERFSAEFPKEGPSILRIQQVVRGDSAAYFCASSESTDTQYFGPGTRLTVL.

The J gene is TRBJ2-7, the V gene TRBV7-2; D gene ambiguous. The CDR3 is 13 amino acids. The germline CDR1 and CDR2 sequences are SGHTA and FQGNSA. V lost 3 bases and J lost 7, with 13 bases in between. CDR3 in DNA: TGTGCCAGCAGCTTTCGGCCCCAAGGGGAGCAGTACTTC. It encodes CASSFRPQGEQYF.

CDR3 in DNA: TGTGCCAGCAGCGTAGGATGGCAGGGAGACGAAAAACTGTTTTTT. Protein product: CASSVGWQGDEKLFF. The chain employs TRBV9 and TRBJ1-4, with a tentative D call TRBD1 (5 bases). This CDR3 spans 15 amino acids. CDR1 is SGDLS, CDR2 YYNGEE, per germline. Trimming took 0 bases from V and 8 from J, leaving 14 bases between them.

Remarks on this clone: A much larger clone differs from this one at a single base, so this may be a read error. This rearrangement joins TRBV6-5 to TRBJ2-2; TRBD2 agrees at 11 bases. The length of the CDR3 is 15 residues. With V trimmed by 6 bases and J by 3 bases, 3 bases remained unmatched. Germline V CDR1 and CDR2: MNHEY, SVGAGI. The CDR3 here is CASRRTSGYTGELFF. The CDR3 DNA reads as TGTGCCAGCAGAAGGACTAGCGGGTACACCGGGGAGCTGTTTTTT.

The chain is built from TRBV5-1 and TRBJ2-2, with D perhaps matching TRBD2 (7 bases). The V and J ends lost 1 base and 3 bases respectively, with 19 bases between them. This CDR3 contains 18 residues. CDR1 SGHRS and CDR2 YFSETQ come from the germline V gene. The CDR3 nucleotides read TGCGCCAGCAGCTTGTGGGGCGGGGGCCCCTCGGACACCGGGGAGCTGTTTTTT. Amino acid sequence: CASSLWGGGPSDTGELFF. Supplemented by reference TRBV5-1 and TRBJ2-2, the full variable domain reads KAGVTQTPRYLIKTRGQQVTLSCSPISGHRSVSWYQQTPGQGLQFLFEYFSETQRNKGNFPGRFSGRQFSNSRSEMNVSTLELGDSALYLCASSLWGGGPSDTGELFFGEGSRLTVL.

The rearrangement links TRBV9 to TRBJ2-3; 7 bases line up with TRBD2. The CDR3 spans 18 residues. The ends lost 3 bases at V and 6 bases at J; junction bases unmatched: 19. The germline V gene encodes CDR1 SGDLS and CDR2 YYNGEE. CDR3 sequence (DNA): TGTGCCAGCAGCGAAGGAAACGTTCTAGCGGATAAACGGGATACGCAGTATTTT. It yields the protein CASSEGNVLADKRDTQYF.